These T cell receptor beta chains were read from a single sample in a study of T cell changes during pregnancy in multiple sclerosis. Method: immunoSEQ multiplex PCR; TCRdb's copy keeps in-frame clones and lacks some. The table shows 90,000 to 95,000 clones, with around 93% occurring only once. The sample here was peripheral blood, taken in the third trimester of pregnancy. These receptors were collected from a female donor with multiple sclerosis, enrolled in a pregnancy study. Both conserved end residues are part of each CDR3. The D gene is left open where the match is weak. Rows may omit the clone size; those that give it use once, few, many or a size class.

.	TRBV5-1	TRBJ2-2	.	CASSLGTTGELFF	TGCGCCAGCAGCTTGGGGACTACCGGGGAGCTGTTTTTT
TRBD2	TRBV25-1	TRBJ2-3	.	CASSEGQGLAGADTQYF	TGTGCCAGCAGTGAGGGGCAGGGACTAGCGGGAGCAGATACGCAGTATTTT
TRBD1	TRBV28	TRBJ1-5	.	CATGGTGVQPQHF	TGTGCCACCGGCGGGACAGGGGTTCAGCCCCAGCATTTT
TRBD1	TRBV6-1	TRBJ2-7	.	CASTKGTGRINEQYF	TGTGCCAGCACCAAAGGGACAGGGAGAATCAACGAGCAGTACTTC
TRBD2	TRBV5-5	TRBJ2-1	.	CASSLVWLAGNEQFF	TGTGCCAGCAGCTTGGTATGGCTAGCGGGCAATGAGCAGTTCTTC
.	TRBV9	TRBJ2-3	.	CASSVGLASTDTQYF	TGTGCCAGCAGCGTAGGCCTAGCAAGCACAGATACGCAGTATTTT
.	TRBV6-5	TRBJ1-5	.	CASRLGAFSNQPQHF	TGTGCCAGCAGGCTAGGCGCCTTCAGCAATCAGCCCCAGCATTTT
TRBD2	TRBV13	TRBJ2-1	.	CASSLLTSGVYNEQFF	TGTGCCAGCAGCTTGTTGACTAGCGGGGTATACAATGAGCAGTTCTTC
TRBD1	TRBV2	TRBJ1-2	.	CATRDRVVGYTF	TGTGCCACCCGGGACAGGGTTGTTGGCTACACCTTC
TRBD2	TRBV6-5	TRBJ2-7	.	CASSYSPGGPYEQYF	TGTGCCAGCAGTTACTCACCGGGAGGGCCCTACGAGCAGTACTTC
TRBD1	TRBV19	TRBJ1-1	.	CASRQQGAGGTEAFF	TGTGCCAGTAGACAACAGGGGGCTGGGGGCACTGAAGCTTTCTTT
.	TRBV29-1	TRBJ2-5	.	CSVEDPGTPGETQYF	TGCAGCGTTGAAGATCCCGGGACACCCGGGGAGACCCAGTACTTC
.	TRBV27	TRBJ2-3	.	CASSLHSSTDTQYF	TGTGCCAGCAGTTTACATAGCAGCACAGATACGCAGTATTTT
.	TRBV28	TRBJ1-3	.	CASSFPPRNTIYF	TGTGCCAGCAGTTTTCCCCCTCGGAACACCATATATTTT
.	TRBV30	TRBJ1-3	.	CAWRRTVRSSRPGNTIYF	TGTGCCTGGAGACGGACAGTTAGATCGTCCCGACCTGGAAACACCATATATTTT
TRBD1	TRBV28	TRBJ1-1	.	CASTETGWLTEAFF	TGTGCCAGCACCGAGACAGGGTGGTTGACTGAAGCTTTCTTT
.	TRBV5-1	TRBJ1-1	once	CASSLDPGWNTEAFF	TGCGCCAGCAGCTTGGATCCGGGTTGGAACACTGAAGCTTTCTTT
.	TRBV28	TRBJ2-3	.	CASSLVGGWADTQYF	TGTGCCAGCAGTTTAGTCGGAGGGTGGGCAGATACGCAGTATTTT
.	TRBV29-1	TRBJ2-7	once	CSELTTPYCHEQYF	TGCAGCGAACTAACTACTCCGTACTGCCACGAGCAGTACTTC
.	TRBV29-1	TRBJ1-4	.	CSVEPGEGEKLFF	TGCAGCGTTGAACCGGGGGAGGGTGAAAAACTGTTTTTT
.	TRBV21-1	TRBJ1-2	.	CASSRFRVYPRLDYGYTF	TGTGCCAGCAGCAGATTCAGGGTCTATCCTCGCTTAGACTATGGCTACACCTTC
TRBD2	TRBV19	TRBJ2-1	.	CASSSGGRYNEQFF	TGTGCCAGTAGTTCGGGGGGACGATACAATGAGCAGTTCTTC